The 13 T cell receptor beta chains below come from one sample, sequenced in a study of shared clonotypes between healthy human individuals. The table came from immunoSEQ multiplex PCR; TCRdb's copy has only in-frame clones and leaves some out. The table has some 2,000,000 clones, around 95% seen once; the top ten hold more than 0.1%. What was sequenced was naive CD4+ T cells sorted from blood. The subset is: CD45RA+ positively selected. Every receptor here comes from a man aged 18 to 30 in good health.

The chain carries TRBV7-2 and TRBJ1-3; D remains ambiguous. The ends were cut back, 5 bases at V and 0 bases at J, with 11 bases in the middle. Per germline, CDR1 SGHTA and CDR2 FQGNSA. This CDR3 is 15 amino acids long. In nucleotides, the CDR3 is TGTGCCAGCAGCGAGATTGGGGTCTCTGGAAACACCATATATTTT. Residues: CASSEIGVSGNTIYF.

V gene TRBV7-2 combines with J gene TRBJ2-3; D may be TRBD1 (5 bases). V was clipped by 1 base and J by 2 bases, with 10 bases between them. Germline loops: CDR1 SGHTA, CDR2 FQGNSA. The CDR3 contains 15 residues. CDR3 nucleotide sequence: TGTGCCAGCAGCTTAGGTCAGGGTATCACAGATACGCAGTATTTT. Its translation is CASSLGQGITDTQYF.

The chain joins TRBV5-1 to TRBJ2-5; perhaps TRBD1 as D (5 bases). The germline V and J ends were trimmed by 2 bases and 1 base, with 12 bases remaining between them. From germline, CDR1 is SGHRS and CDR2 YFSETQ. This CDR3 is 15 amino acids long. The CDR3 DNA follows: TGCGCCAGCAGCTTAGACAGACGTTCCCAAGAGACCCAGTACTTC. Amino acid sequence: CASSLDRRSQETQYF.

The V call is TRBV5-1, the J call TRBJ2-7, with D perhaps TRBD1 (6 bases). This CDR3 is 14 amino acids long. With 4 bases removed from V and 0 bases from J, the gap between germline ends came to 11 bases. Germline assignment: CDR1 SGHRS and CDR2 YFSETQ. DNA of the CDR3: TGCGCCAGCAGCCTGGGGGCCCCCTCCTACGAGCAGTACTTC. This sequence encodes CASSLGAPSYEQYF.

CDR3 protein: CASSLNVNLRNSPLHF. The CDR3, as DNA: TGTGCCAGCAGCTTGAACGTAAACCTGAGAAATTCACCCCTCCACTTT. The chain uses TRBV5-4 and TRBJ1-6; D unresolved. CDR1 is SGHNT, CDR2 YYREEE, per germline (reference sequence). The CDR3 covers 16 residues. The ends were cut back, 1 base at V and 7 bases at J, with 15 bases in the middle.

The V gene is TRBV5-6, the J gene TRBJ1-1; tentatively, D is TRBD1 (5 bases). This CDR3 spans 14 amino acids. Per germline, CDR1 SGHDT and CDR2 YYEEEE. Between the trimmed V and J ends, which lost 4 bases and 0 bases, there was a span of 10 bases. This CDR3 reads CASSPGGVNTEAFF. Written as DNA, the CDR3 is TGTGCCAGCAGCCCCGGGGGGGTGAACACTGAAGCTTTCTTT. Looking up the rest from reference TRBV5-6 and TRBJ1-1 gives the full variable domain: DAGVTQSPTHLIKTRGQQVTLRCSPKSGHDTVSWYQQALGQGPQFIFQYYEEEERQRGNFPDRFSGHQFPNYSSELNVNALLLGDSALYLCASSPGGVNTEAFFGQGTRLTVV.

Written as DNA, the CDR3 is TGTGCCGGGACAGGGGGAAGGTCTGGGGCCAACGTCCTGACTTTC. This gives the protein CAGTGGRSGANVLTF. J is TRBJ2-6 and V is TRBV30, with TRBD1 identical over 11 bases. The CDR3 totals 15 residues. With V trimmed by 8 bases and J by 1 base, 4 bases remained unmatched. The V gene's germline CDR1 is GTSNPN and CDR2 SVGIG (reference sequence).

This chain connects TRBV14 to TRBJ1-3; D gene uncertain. Germline assignment: CDR1 SGHDN and CDR2 FVKESK. V was clipped by 1 base and J by 0 bases, with 10 bases between them. The CDR3 is 16 amino acids. The CDR3 coding sequence is TGTGCCAGCAGCCAAGGTTTCGGGAACTCTGGAAACACCATATATTTT. Translating it yields CASSQGFGNSGNTIYF.

This clone was recorded once. The chain has TRBV7-2 and TRBJ2-2; 9 bases fit TRBD2. Trimming at V came to 0 bases and at J to 6 bases, leaving 14 bases not matched to a gene. This CDR3 has 19 residues. Germline V gene lookup returns CDR1 SGHTA and CDR2 FQGNSA. CDR3 in DNA: TGTGCCAGCAGCTTAGCGGGCGGGAGGGCCCTCGGTTTGTCCGGGGAGCTGTTTTTT. Its protein product is CASSLAGGRALGLSGELFF. The full variable domain, rest sourced from reference TRBV7-2 and TRBJ2-2, is GAGVSQSPSNKVTEKGKDVELRCDPISGHTALYWYRQSLGQGLEFLIYFQGNSAPDKSGLPSDRFSAERTGGSVSTLTIQRTQQEDSAVYLCASSLAGGRALGLSGELFFGEGSRLTVL.

V and J are TRBV7-2 and TRBJ2-3; no firm D call. The CDR3 totals 13 residues. The germline gives CDR1 SGHTA, CDR2 FQGNSA. Trimming stripped 2 bases from V and 0 bases from J, with 3 bases between. The CDR3 region is CASSLSSTDTQYF. CDR3 in DNA: TGTGCCAGCAGCTTAAGTAGCACAGATACGCAGTATTTT.

The chain recombines TRBV28 with TRBJ1-3; no clear D gene. The CDR3 length is 15 residues. Germline CDR1 MDHEN, CDR2 SYDVKM. V gave up 4 bases and J gave up 3 bases, with 13 bases separating them. The CDR3 here is CASSSWASGGNTIYF. As DNA, the CDR3 is TGTGCCAGCAGTTCTTGGGCCTCGGGTGGAAACACCATATATTTT.

V and J are TRBV28 and TRBJ1-1; D gene unclear. The CDR3 spans 16 residues. Germline lookup yields CDR1 MDHEN and CDR2 SYDVKM. Trimming cost V 3 bases and J 3 bases, with 17 bases left between them. This CDR3 reads CASSFRALGVDTEAFF. The CDR3 DNA reads TGTGCCAGCAGTTTTAGGGCCCTAGGTGTTGACACTGAAGCTTTCTTT.

V usage is TRBV6-5 and J usage is TRBJ2-2; either TRBD1 or TRBD2 may fit D (5 bases each). V lost 2 bases and J lost 6, with 16 bases in between. The germline V gene encodes CDR1 MNHEY and CDR2 SVGAGI. This CDR3 comprises 16 residues. CDR3 nucleotide sequence: TGTGCCAGCAGTTACGAGCCGGGACCACTGGCCGGGGAGCTGTTTTTT. It is translated as CASSYEPGPLAGELFF.